These 28 T cell receptor beta chains came from one sample sequenced in a study of blood T cell repertoires in COVID-19. The method was immunoSEQ multiplex PCR; TCRdb's version includes in-frame clones alone and lacks a portion of them. The sample shows more than 90,000 clones, 87% of them seen only once. The source material was peripheral blood. The receptors shown here come from a woman aged 30 to 39 with acute or convalescent COVID-19.

V usage is TRBV30 and J usage is TRBJ1-4; D unclear. Germline V CDR1 and CDR2: GTSNPN, SVGIG (reference sequence). With 3 bases removed from V and 7 bases from J, the gap between germline ends came to 15 bases. The CDR3 is 14 residues long. The CDR3 DNA reads TGTGCCTGGAGGGCCGCGGGCGCGGGTGAAAAACTGTTTTTT. Translation gives CAWRAAGAGEKLFF.

The chain combines TRBV11-2 with TRBJ1-2, with TRBD1 matching 7 bases. After removal of 8 bases from V and 8 bases from J, the junction contained 20 bases not matched to a gene. CDR1 is SGHAT, CDR2 FQNNGV, per germline. The CDR3 is 16 amino acids. The CDR3 sequence: CASGRQGLSSLGGYTF. CDR3 DNA sequence: TGTGCCAGCGGCAGACAGGGTCTCTCGTCCCTAGGGGGCTACACCTTC.

This chain links TRBV9 with TRBJ2-2; maybe TRBD1 (5 bases). Trimming removed 4 bases from V and 4 bases from J, with 17 bases in between. The CDR3 consists of 16 residues. Germline lookup yields CDR1 SGDLS and CDR2 YYNGEE. CDR3 amino acids: CASSPGAAPGTGELFF. The CDR3 DNA is TGTGCCAGCAGCCCTGGGGCAGCCCCGGGCACCGGGGAGCTGTTTTTT.

This clone was detected a few times. The chain links TRBV5-1 to TRBJ2-1, with 14 bases lining up with TRBD2. V was clipped by 4 bases and J by 5 bases; unmatched bases: 2. CDR3 size: 15 residues. Germline-derived CDR1 and CDR2 are SGHRS and YFSETQ. The CDR3 reads CASSPGLAGDNEQFF. Written as DNA, the CDR3 is TGCGCCAGCAGCCCGGGACTAGCGGGAGACAATGAGCAGTTCTTC. Full variable domain (outside the CDR3, taken from reference TRBV5-1 and TRBJ2-1): KAGVTQTPRYLIKTRGQQVTLSCSPISGHRSVSWYQQTPGQGLQFLFEYFSETQRNKGNFPGRFSGRQFSNSRSEMNVSTLELGDSALYLCASSPGLAGDNEQFFGPGTRLTVL.

This rearrangement joins TRBV15 to TRBJ2-1, with 9 bases aligning to TRBD1. The CDR3 is made up of 17 amino acids. Germline V gene data show CDR1 as LNHNV and CDR2 as YYDKDF (reference sequence). Trimming at V came to 3 bases and at J to 4 bases, leaving 10 bases not matched to a gene. CDR3 sequence (DNA): TGTGCCACCAGCAGTCCCTTGGGGGACAGGGCTTACAATGAGCAGTTCTTC. This sequence encodes CATSSPLGDRAYNEQFF. The whole variable domain, remainder taken from reference TRBV15 and TRBJ2-1, is DAMVIQNPRYQVTQFGKPVTLSCSQTLNHNVMYWYQQKSSQAPKLLFHYYDKDFNNEADTPDNFQSRRPNTSFCFLDIRSPGLGDTAMYLCATSSPLGDRAYNEQFFGPGTRLTVL.

This clone was detected a few times. The V and J genes are TRBV15 and TRBJ1-6; D gene uncertain. V lost 0 bases and J lost 11, with 8 bases in between. The germline V gene has CDR1 LNHNV and CDR2 YYDKDF (reference sequence). This CDR3 spans 13 amino acids. The CDR3 is CATSRDRRAPLHF. CDR3 DNA: TGTGCCACCAGCAGAGATAGGAGGGCACCCCTCCACTTT.

V usage is TRBV2 and J usage is TRBJ2-3; 11 positions agree with TRBD2. The germline gives CDR1 SNHLY, CDR2 FYNNEI. V shed 6 bases, J shed 5 bases, and the junction held 10 bases outside the gene matches. The CDR3 loop spans 16 amino acids. The CDR3 DNA is TGTGCCAGCAGGGGCCCCCTAGCGGGGGGTGGAGATACGCAGTATTTT. Translating it yields CASRGPLAGGGDTQYF. Drawing the rest from reference TRBV2 and TRBJ2-3, the complete variable domain is EPEVTQTPSHQVTQMGQEVILRCVPISNHLYFYWYRQILGQKVEFLVSFYNNEISEKSEIFDDQFSVERPDGSNFTLKIRSTKLEDSAMYFCASRGPLAGGGDTQYFGPGTRLTVL.

The V gene is TRBV24-1, the J gene TRBJ2-7; D might be TRBD1 (6 bases). Germline V gene sequence: CDR1 KGHDR, CDR2 SFDVKD. The V end was cut by 3 bases, the J end by 1 base, with 9 bases between. This CDR3 contains 14 residues. The CDR3 DNA follows: TGTGCCACCAGTGATCCCGGGACATCCTACGAGCAGTACTTC. Its protein product is CATSDPGTSYEQYF.

The chain is built from TRBV23-1 and TRBJ2-2; D ambiguous. TRBV23-1 is classed as an ORF, of uncertain function. The CDR3 contains 16 residues. Trimming took off 0 bases at V and 0 bases at J, with 8 bases between the two ends. CDR3 in amino acids: CASSQSTTTNTGELFF. The CDR3 bases are TGCGCCAGCAGTCAATCAACGACAACGAACACCGGGGAGCTGTTTTTT.

The chain joins TRBV5-1 to TRBJ2-3; D perhaps matches TRBD1 (6 bases). The CDR3 has 16 amino acids. CDR1 is SGHRS, CDR2 YFSETQ, per germline. Trimming shortened V by 3 bases and J by 5 bases, and 19 bases separated the two germline ends. The CDR3 loop reads CASSSGSAGAGDTQYF. Written as DNA, the CDR3 is TGCGCCAGCAGCTCTGGTTCGGCAGGGGCTGGAGATACGCAGTATTTT.

The rearrangement joins TRBV4-2 to TRBJ1-5; D gene unclear. Trimming cost V 1 base and J 7 bases, with 14 bases left between them. The CDR3 has 15 amino acids. From germline, CDR1 is LGHNA and CDR2 YNFKEQ. CDR3 loop: CASSQGQKEGQPQHF. CDR3 nucleotide sequence: TGTGCCAGCAGCCAAGGGCAGAAAGAGGGACAGCCCCAGCATTTT.

The chain employs TRBV30 and TRBJ1-5, with 7 positions matching TRBD1. Germline loops: CDR1 GTSNPN, CDR2 SVGIG (reference sequence). The CDR3 contains 14 residues. Losses at the gene ends were 2 bases for V and 6 bases for J; bases not matched to a gene: 7. For the CDR3, the DNA is TGTGCCTGGAGTACGGGACAGTCCCCTCAGCCCCAGCATTTT. Translating gives CAWSTGQSPQPQHF.

The chain carries TRBV27 and TRBJ1-1; 7 nucleotides line up with TRBD1. Germline V gene sequence: CDR1 MNHEY, CDR2 SMNVEV (reference sequence). V shed 4 bases and J 1 base; nucleotides not matched to a gene: 9. The CDR3 is 16 amino acids. CDR3 bases: TGTGCCAGCAGTTCCAGACAGGGAGCCGCGAACACTGAAGCTTTCTTT. This codes for CASSSRQGAANTEAFF.

The genes are TRBV15 and TRBJ2-2; 11 bases agree with TRBD2. The CDR3 extends over 17 amino acids. V lost 1 base, J lost 0 bases, and 1 base stayed unmatched. Germline V CDR1 and CDR2: LNHNV, YYDKDF (reference sequence). CDR3 DNA: TGTGCCACCAGCAGAGGGGGACTAGCGGCGAACACCGGGGAGCTGTTTTTT. Translated: CATSRGGLAANTGELFF.

V usage is TRBV2 and J usage is TRBJ2-3; TRBD2 matches 10 bases. Germline values: CDR1 SNHLY, CDR2 FYNNEI. The CDR3 has 14 amino acids. V was pared by 3 bases and J by 8 bases, with 5 bases of the junction left unmatched. This chain's CDR3 is CASSEVAGGGTQYF. DNA of the CDR3: TGTGCCAGCAGTGAGGTAGCGGGGGGAGGTACGCAGTATTTT.

This chain joins TRBV5-1 and TRBJ2-7; D is ambiguous. This CDR3 has 16 residues. Trimming stripped 0 bases from V and 0 bases from J, with 13 bases between. Looked up from germline, CDR1 is SGHRS and CDR2 is YFSETQ. Written as DNA, the CDR3 is TGCGCCAGCAGCTTGGCCCCACTAACTACCTCCTACGAGCAGTACTTC. It specifies CASSLAPLTTSYEQYF.

This clone has only a few counts. The V gene is TRBV18, the J gene TRBJ1-1, with a weak D call TRBD1 (5 bases). V lost 6 bases, J lost 3 bases, and 14 bases lay in between. Germline CDR1 KGHSH, CDR2 LQKENI. The CDR3 spans 14 residues. The CDR3 region is CASSPALTDTEAFF. The CDR3 DNA follows: TGTGCCAGCTCGCCAGCGTTGACAGACACTGAAGCTTTCTTT.

This chain joins TRBV6-5 and TRBJ1-6, with 7 bases fitting TRBD1. The CDR3 runs 15 residues. Trimming cost V 5 bases and J 6 bases; bases outside gene matches: 7. From germline, CDR1 is MNHEY and CDR2 SVGAGI. The CDR3 sequence is CASSRQGLGNSPLHF. Written as DNA, the CDR3 is TGTGCCAGCAGTCGACAGGGACTTGGTAATTCACCCCTCCACTTT.

This clone appeared once. V is TRBV3-1 (or the pseudogene TRBV3-2) and J is TRBJ2-1; 10 bases align to TRBD1. Germline assignment: CDR1 LGHDT and CDR2 YNNKEL (reference sequence). The CDR3 extends over 17 amino acids. V lost 4 bases, J lost 2 bases, and 8 bases stayed unmatched. DNA for the CDR3: TGTGCCAGCAGCCCCTATCGGGACAGGGGCACCTACAATGAGCAGTTCTTC. This gives the protein CASSPYRDRGTYNEQFF.

The genes are TRBV5-1 and TRBJ2-7; TRBD2 aligns across 8 bases. CDR3 size: 15 residues. V shed 0 bases and J 0 bases; nucleotides not matched to a gene: 2. CDR1 SGHRS and CDR2 YFSETQ come from the germline V gene. The CDR3 DNA reads TGCGCCAGCAGCTTGGATCTAGCGGGCTCCTACGAGCAGTACTTC. It translates to CASSLDLAGSYEQYF.

This clone was counted between two and nine times. The rearrangement links TRBV12-3 or TRBV12-4 to TRBJ1-4, with 7 bases lining up with TRBD1. The CDR3 totals 13 residues. V trimming: 4 bases; J trimming: 8 bases; junction bases outside the gene matches: 4. The CDR3 bases are TGTGCCAGCAGTTGGCAGGGGGAAGAAAAACTGTTTTTT. It specifies CASSWQGEEKLFF.

The chain has TRBV7-7 and TRBJ1-2; D not certain. Germline lookup yields CDR1 SSHAT and CDR2 FNYEAQ (reference sequence). The V end lost 6 bases, the J end lost 10 bases, and 6 bases lay between the germline ends. The CDR3 has 9 amino acids. CDR3 in DNA: TGTGCCAGCAGTCCTCTCTACACCTTC. It codes for CASSPLYTF.

This chain connects TRBV4-2 to TRBJ1-4, with 7 bases aligning to TRBD1. V shed 10 bases and J 6 bases; nucleotides not matched to a gene: 5. The CDR3 sequence is 12 residues long. Germline V gene sequence: CDR1 LGHNA, CDR2 YNFKEQ. CDR3 sequence reads: CATAGTDEKLFF. The CDR3 DNA sequence: TGTGCCACAGCCGGGACAGATGAAAAACTGTTTTTT.

This sequence joins TRBV10-3 and TRBJ1-2; 8 positions match TRBD1. The trim removed 4 bases at V and 6 bases at J, leaving 7 bases unmatched. Per the germline V gene, CDR1 is ENHRY and CDR2 is SYGVKD. The CDR3 sequence is 14 residues long. The CDR3 region is CAISVFKTGDGYTF. CDR3 nucleotide sequence: TGTGCCATCAGTGTTTTTAAGACAGGGGATGGCTACACCTTC.

The chain joins TRBV15 to TRBJ2-1, with D maybe TRBD2 (7 bases). The CDR3 spans 18 residues. CDR1 and CDR2 (germline): LNHNV, YYDKDF (reference sequence). The V end was cut by 1 base, the J end by 0 bases, with 16 bases between. The CDR3 nucleotides read TGTGCCACCAGCAGAGCCTATGGGGGGGCAGGCTCCTACAATGAGCAGTTCTTC. This codes for CATSRAYGGAGSYNEQFF.

The chain couples TRBV30 to TRBJ1-5; TRBD1 agrees at 12 bases. The CDR3 has 15 residues. CDR1 and CDR2 from the germline V gene are GTSNPN and SVGIG (reference sequence). V shed 2 bases and J 6 bases; nucleotides not matched to a gene: 5. CDR3 sequence reads: CAWSPGTGGFQPQHF. The CDR3 DNA reads TGTGCCTGGAGTCCCGGGACAGGGGGCTTTCAGCCCCAGCATTTT.

This clone was seen just once. This chain connects TRBV27 to TRBJ1-1; TRBD1 is a possible D gene (5 bases). Trimming pared 8 bases from V and 1 base from J, leaving 11 bases between. CDR3 length equals 13 residues. Germline V gene lookup returns CDR1 MNHEY and CDR2 SMNVEV (reference sequence). The chain's CDR3 is CASRQTPNTEAFF. Here the CDR3 DNA reads TGTGCCAGCCGACAGACCCCGAACACTGAAGCTTTCTTT.

The chain employs TRBV5-1 and TRBJ2-5, with D perhaps matching TRBD1 (6 bases). This CDR3 is built from 15 residues. CDR1 is SGHRS, CDR2 YFSETQ, per germline. With 4 bases removed from V and 5 bases from J, the gap between germline ends came to 18 bases. Here the CDR3 DNA reads TGCGCCAGCAGCCCAACAGGGAACGAGGAGGAGACCCAGTACTTC. Amino acids: CASSPTGNEEETQYF.